This entry is about one T cell receptor (beta chain). What it binds is unknown. This sample stems from a study of blood T cells in healthy people across ages. General study results and limits: When set beside aged donors, long-lived donors presented more naive CD4+ cells and higher diversity.

CDR1 and CDR2 from the germline V gene are SEHNR and FQNEAQ (reference sequence). Trimming took off 5 bases at V and 1 base at J, with 11 bases between the two ends. This CDR3 spans 14 amino acids. Then a second PCR, running about 6 to 12 cycles, was carried out with a sample-barcoded 5' primer and a J-beta primer mix. Unique molecular identifiers of 12 random nucleotides labeled each cDNA. TCRdb re-called the 5' RACE reads through MiXCR, storing one row per CDR3 protein. The sample has 500,000 to 650,000 distinct CDR3 sequences; about a quarter are singletons. The same sample was also used in a study of T cells of mothers and their children. That investigation notes: A second PCR was performed with the M1S primer. This primer added sample barcodes and 2-4 random nucleotides.

The sample consisted of blood. The receptor's source is a boy younger than 10 in good health. The chain links TRBV7-9 to TRBJ1-1, with D unresolved. CDR3 in DNA: TGTGCCAGCAGCCAACCAGTCTCGAACACTGAAGCTTTCTTT. It translates to CASSQPVSNTEAFF.